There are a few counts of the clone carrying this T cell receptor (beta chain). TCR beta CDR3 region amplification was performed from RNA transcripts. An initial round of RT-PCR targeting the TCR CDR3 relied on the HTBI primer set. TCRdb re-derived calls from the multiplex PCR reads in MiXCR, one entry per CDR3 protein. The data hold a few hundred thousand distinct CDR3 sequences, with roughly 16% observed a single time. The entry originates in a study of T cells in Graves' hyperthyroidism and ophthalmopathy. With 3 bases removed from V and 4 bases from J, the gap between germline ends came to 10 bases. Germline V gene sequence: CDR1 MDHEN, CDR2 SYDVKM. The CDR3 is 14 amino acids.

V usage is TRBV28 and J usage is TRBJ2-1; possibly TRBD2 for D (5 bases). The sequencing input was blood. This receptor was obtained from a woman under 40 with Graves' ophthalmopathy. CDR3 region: CASSFSGRYNEQFF. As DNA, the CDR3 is TGTGCCAGCAGTTTTTCGGGGAGATACAATGAGCAGTTCTTC.